The clone carrying this T cell receptor beta chain was seen repeatedly, ten times or more. No antigen is known for it. These data originate in a study of T cells in Graves' hyperthyroidism and ophthalmopathy. Study-wide findings and caveats: Ophthalmopathy prediction by the model preceded onset by a median about 6.8 months.

The TCR beta CDR3 regions underwent amplification using RNA transcripts as the source. Initially, a first-round RT-PCR of the TCR CDR3 employed the HTBI primer set. TCRdb redid the calling of the multiplex PCR reads with MiXCR, one entry per CDR3 protein. The sample records hundreds of thousands of distinct CDR3 sequences, 15% to 20% being singletons. Diagnoses were made from clinical symptoms, serum measures (thyroxine and TRAb), thyroid ultrasound and orbital computed tomography. Germline CDR1 SGHTA, CDR2 FQGTGA. The CDR3 spans 14 residues. V lost 5 bases, J lost 2 bases, and 9 bases lay in between.

V is TRBV7-3 and J is TRBJ2-2; TRBD1 might be the D (6 bases). The sequencing input was blood. The TCR originated in a woman aged 18-29 years with Graves' ophthalmopathy. CDR3 loop: CASSPQGNTGELFF. CDR3 bases: TGTGCCAGCAGCCCACAGGGAAACACCGGGGAGCTGTTTTTT. Variable domain in full (rest from reference TRBV7-3 and TRBJ2-2): GAGVSQTPSNKVTEKGKYVELRCDPISGHTALYWYRQSLGQGPEFLIYFQGTGAADDSGLPNDRFFAVRPEGSVSTLKIQRTERGDSAVYLCASSPQGNTGELFFGEGSRLTVL.